The clone carrying this TCR beta chain has a handful of counts. Its antigen remains unknown. The assay was immunoSEQ multiplex PCR, and TCRdb's table has in-frame clones only and misses some. The data contain about 18,000 clones, around 81% of them singletons. The data originate from a study of CD4 T cells in relation to SARS-CoV-2 and coronaviruses. Before the COVID-19 pandemic, during about 2011-2019, CD4+ T cells were taken from unexposed donors. Isolation of CD4+ T cells took place after about 9 days in culture. Cells permitting, SARS-CoV-2 S/N and four cold-coronavirus spikes were tested on unexposed-donor CD4+ T cells. Study-wide results and limits: In roughly 65% of donors, memory CD4+ clonotypes crossrecognized SARS-CoV-2 and at least one common cold coronavirus spike.

Sequencing was done on a sample of CD4+ T cells from PBMCs, cultured in vitro. This clonotype originated in a human donor in good health.

The CDR3, as DNA: TGTGCCAGCAGCCTCGGTCCCAATCAGCCCCAGCATTTT. This sequence encodes CASSLGPNQPQHF. The gene calls are TRBV7-3 and TRBJ1-5; D ambiguous. The length of the CDR3 is 13 residues. The V end was cut by 5 bases, the J end by 3 bases, with 8 bases between. Germline V gene lookup returns CDR1 SGHTA and CDR2 FQGTGA.